This TCR beta chain was observed in a study of OX40 agonist ivuxolimab in advanced cancers. The wider study: Those treated in dose escalation had hepatocellular carcinoma, melanoma, renal cell cancer or head and neck cancer.

In regard to this clone: Its antigen is not identified.

Data came from immunoSEQ multiplex PCR; TCRdb stores just in-frame clones and leaves some out. The repertoire holds tens of thousands of clones, with around 91% as singletons. The germline V and J ends were trimmed by 1 base and 4 bases, with 26 bases remaining between them. The CDR3 loop spans 18 amino acids. Germline CDR1 SQVTM, CDR2 ANQGSEA. Overall study findings and caveats: Normalized T-cell clonal expansion was also low in a subset of nonresponders.

Patients with autoimmune history or systemic immunosuppression were excluded. This TCR was sampled from an adult with an advanced solid tumor such as melanoma, head and neck, liver or kidney cancer. The sequences come from CD4+ or CD8+ T cells sorted from blood, collected in a trial of the OX40 agonist ivuxolimab. The rearrangement joins TRBV29-1 to TRBJ2-7; a weak D match, TRBD2 (5 bases). The CDR3 sequence: CSVEVSGLETFKPYEQYF. Written as DNA, the CDR3 is TGCAGCGTTGAAGTATCGGGATTGGAGACATTCAAACCTTACGAGCAGTACTTC.